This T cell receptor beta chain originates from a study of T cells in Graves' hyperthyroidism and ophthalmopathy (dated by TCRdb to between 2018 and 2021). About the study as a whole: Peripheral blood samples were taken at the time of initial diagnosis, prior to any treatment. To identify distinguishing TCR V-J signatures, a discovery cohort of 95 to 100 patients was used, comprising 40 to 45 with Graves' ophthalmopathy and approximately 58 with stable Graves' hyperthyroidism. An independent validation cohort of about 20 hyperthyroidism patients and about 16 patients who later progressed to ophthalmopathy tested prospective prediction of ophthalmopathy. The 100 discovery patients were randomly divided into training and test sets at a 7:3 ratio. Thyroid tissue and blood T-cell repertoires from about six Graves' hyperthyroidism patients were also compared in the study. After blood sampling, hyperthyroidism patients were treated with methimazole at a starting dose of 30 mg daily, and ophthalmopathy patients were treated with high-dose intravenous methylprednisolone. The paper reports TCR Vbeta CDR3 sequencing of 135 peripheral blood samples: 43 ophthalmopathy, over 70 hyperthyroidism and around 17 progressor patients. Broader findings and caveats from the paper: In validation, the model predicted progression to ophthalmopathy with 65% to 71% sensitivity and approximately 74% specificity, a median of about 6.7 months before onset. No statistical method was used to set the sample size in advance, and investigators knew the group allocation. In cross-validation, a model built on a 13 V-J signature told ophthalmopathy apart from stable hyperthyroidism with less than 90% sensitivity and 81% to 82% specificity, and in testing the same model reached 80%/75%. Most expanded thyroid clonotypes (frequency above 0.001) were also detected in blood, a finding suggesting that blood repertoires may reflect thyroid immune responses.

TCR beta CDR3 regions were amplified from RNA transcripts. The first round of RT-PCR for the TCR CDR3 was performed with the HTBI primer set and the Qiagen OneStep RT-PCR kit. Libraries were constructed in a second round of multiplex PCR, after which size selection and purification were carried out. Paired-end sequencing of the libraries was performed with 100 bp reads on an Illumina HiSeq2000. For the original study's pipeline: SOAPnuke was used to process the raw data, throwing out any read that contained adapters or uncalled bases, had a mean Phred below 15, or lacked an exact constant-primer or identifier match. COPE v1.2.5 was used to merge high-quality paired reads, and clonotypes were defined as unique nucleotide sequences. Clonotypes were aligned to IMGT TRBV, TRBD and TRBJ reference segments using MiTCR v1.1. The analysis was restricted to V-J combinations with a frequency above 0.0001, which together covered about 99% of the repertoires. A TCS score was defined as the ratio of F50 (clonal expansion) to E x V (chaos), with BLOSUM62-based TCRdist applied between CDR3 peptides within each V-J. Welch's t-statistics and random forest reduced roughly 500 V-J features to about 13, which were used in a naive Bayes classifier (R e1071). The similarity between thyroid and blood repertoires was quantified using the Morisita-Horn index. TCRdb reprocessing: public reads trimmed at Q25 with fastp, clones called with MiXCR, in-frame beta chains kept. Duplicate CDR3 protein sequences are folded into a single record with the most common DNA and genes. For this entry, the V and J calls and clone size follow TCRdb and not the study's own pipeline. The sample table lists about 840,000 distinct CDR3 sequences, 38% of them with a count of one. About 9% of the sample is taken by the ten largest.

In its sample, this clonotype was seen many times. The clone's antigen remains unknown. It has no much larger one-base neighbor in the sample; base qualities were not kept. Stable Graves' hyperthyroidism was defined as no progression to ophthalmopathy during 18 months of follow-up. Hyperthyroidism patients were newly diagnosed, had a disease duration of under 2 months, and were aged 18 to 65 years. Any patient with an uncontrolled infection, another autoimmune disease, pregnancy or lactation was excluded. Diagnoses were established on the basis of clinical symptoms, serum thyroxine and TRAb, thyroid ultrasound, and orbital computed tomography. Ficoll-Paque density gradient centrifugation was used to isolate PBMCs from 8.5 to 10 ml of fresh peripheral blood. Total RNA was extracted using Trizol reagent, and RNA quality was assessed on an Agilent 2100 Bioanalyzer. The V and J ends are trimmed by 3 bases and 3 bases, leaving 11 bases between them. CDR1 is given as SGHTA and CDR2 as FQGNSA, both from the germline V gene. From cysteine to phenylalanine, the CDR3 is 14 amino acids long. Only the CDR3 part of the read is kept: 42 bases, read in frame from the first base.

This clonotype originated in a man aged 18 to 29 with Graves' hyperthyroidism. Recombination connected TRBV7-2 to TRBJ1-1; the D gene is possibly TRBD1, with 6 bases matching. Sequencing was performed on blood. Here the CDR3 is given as CASSFRQEYTEAFF. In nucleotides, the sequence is TGTGCCAGCAGCTTCCGACAGGAGTACACTGAAGCTTTCTTT.